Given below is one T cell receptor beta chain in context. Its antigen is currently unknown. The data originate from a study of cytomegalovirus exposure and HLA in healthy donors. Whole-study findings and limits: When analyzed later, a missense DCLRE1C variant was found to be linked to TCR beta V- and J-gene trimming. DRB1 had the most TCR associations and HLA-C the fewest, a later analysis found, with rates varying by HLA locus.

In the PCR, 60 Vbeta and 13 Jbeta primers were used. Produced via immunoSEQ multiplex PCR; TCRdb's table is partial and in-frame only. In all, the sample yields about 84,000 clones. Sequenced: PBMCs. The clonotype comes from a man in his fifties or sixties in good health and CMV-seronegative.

The CDR3 nucleotides read TGTGCCAGCAGCTTAGGTGGTGCAGGGGGTGAAGCTTTCTTT. Its protein product is CASSLGGAGGEAFF. The chain joins TRBV7-9 to TRBJ1-1, with 7 bases aligning to TRBD1. The germline gives CDR1 SEHNR, CDR2 FQNEAQ (reference sequence). The CDR3 consists of 14 residues. Trimming took 1 base from V and 7 from J; bases not matched to a gene: 6.